This TCR beta chain was profiled in a study of blood T cell repertoires in COVID-19. Study-level background: T cells, B-cell-depleted T cells, or PBMCs provided the cDNA or gDNA that served as material.

Only in-frame clones appear in the TCRdb table, and some are missing; sequencing was by immunoSEQ multiplex PCR. Of over 35,000 clones listed, about 77% are singletons. Germline CDR1 is SGHTS and CDR2 is YDEGEE. The length of the CDR3 is 13 residues. Trimming cost V 9 bases and J 1 base, with 13 bases left between them. The receptor's source is a man aged 55 to 69 with acute or convalescent COVID-19. Sequencing was performed on peripheral blood. The rearrangement uses TRBV5-8 and TRBJ2-5, with D maybe TRBD2 (5 bases). CDR3: CATPQRSQETQYF. CDR3 nucleotide sequence: TGTGCCACCCCGCAGCGGTCCCAAGAGACCCAGTACTTC.